The 15 T cell receptor beta chains below were found in one sample sequenced in a study of T cell changes during pregnancy in multiple sclerosis. Assay used: immunoSEQ multiplex PCR; TCRdb lists only in-frame clones, some missing. The table has 70,000 to 100,000 clones, 92% seen once; the top ten hold about 1.5%. The source was peripheral blood, collected in the first trimester of pregnancy. The origin of the receptors is a female donor with multiple sclerosis, enrolled in a pregnancy study.

The CDR3 is CASSPGSGTSYGYTF. Here the CDR3 DNA reads TGTGCCAGCTCACCAGGGAGCGGAACTAGCTATGGCTACACCTTC. The chain uses TRBV18 and TRBJ1-2; D is uncertain. Germline V gene data show CDR1 as KGHSH and CDR2 as LQKENI. V was trimmed by 2 bases and J by 4 bases, leaving 14 bases between them. There are 15 residues in the CDR3.

The genes are TRBV4-1 and TRBJ2-4, with D maybe TRBD2 (6 bases). Germline values: CDR1 MGHRA, CDR2 YSYEKL. CDR3 length: 14 residues. Deletions cut 1 base from V and 8 bases from J, with 12 bases between. In nucleotides, the CDR3 is TGCGCCAGCAGCCAAGGTGTGGGAGGAGACATTCAGTACTTC. This codes for CASSQGVGGDIQYF.

The rearrangement links TRBV7-6 to TRBJ2-3; 7 positions agree with TRBD2. Germline CDR1 SGHVS, CDR2 FNYEAQ. The CDR3 has 15 amino acids. V shed 5 bases and J 5 bases; nucleotides not matched to a gene: 10. The CDR3 nucleotides read TGTGCCAGCAGCAAACGGGAGGTACGGGGAGATACGCAGTATTTT. It encodes CASSKREVRGDTQYF.

The chain joins TRBV7-8 to TRBJ2-5; tentative D call: TRBD2 (5 bases). V was trimmed by 1 base and J by 4 bases, leaving 16 bases between them. The CDR3 length is 16 residues. Germline V lookup: CDR1 SGHVS, CDR2 FQNEAQ. The CDR3 loop reads CASSLGLGGYAETQYF. The CDR3 nucleotides read TGTGCCAGCAGCTTAGGGCTAGGCGGGTACGCAGAGACCCAGTACTTC.

V gene TRBV9 combines with J gene TRBJ2-3, with D tentatively TRBD2 (6 bases). Trimming took off 0 bases at V and 0 bases at J, with 11 bases between the two ends. Germline CDR1 and CDR2: SGDLS and YYNGEE. CDR3 length: 16 amino acids. CDR3 DNA sequence: TGTGCCAGCAGCGTAGGTGTAGCGGATAGCACAGATACGCAGTATTTT. Translated: CASSVGVADSTDTQYF.

As DNA, the CDR3 is TGTGCCAGCAGTCACCTAACGGGAGGGCTACCAGATACGCAGTATTTT. This codes for CASSHLTGGLPDTQYF. The chain combines TRBV27 with TRBJ2-3; 8 bases map to TRBD2. Germline values: CDR1 MNHEY, CDR2 SMNVEV (reference sequence). With V trimmed by 5 bases and J by 4 bases, 11 bases remained unmatched. The CDR3 covers 16 residues.

In its sample, this clone was seen once. The chain carries TRBV7-9 and TRBJ2-7; 8 positions match TRBD1. Losses at the gene ends were 1 base for V and 1 base for J; bases not matched to a gene: 3. Per the germline V gene, CDR1 is SEHNR and CDR2 is FQNEAQ (reference sequence). The CDR3 sequence is 15 residues long. The CDR3 reads CASSLGTGLSYEQYF. The CDR3 region has the DNA TGTGCCAGCAGCTTAGGGACAGGGTTATCCTACGAGCAGTACTTC.

V usage is TRBV7-9 and J usage is TRBJ2-7, with a tentative D call TRBD1 (5 bases). V was pared by 8 bases and J by 3 bases, with 11 bases between. Germline V gene data show CDR1 as SEHNR and CDR2 as FQNEAQ (reference sequence). The CDR3 loop spans 12 amino acids. The CDR3 nucleotides read TGTGCCAGCGTATCGCAGGGCTACGAGCAGTACTTC. The encoded protein is CASVSQGYEQYF.

This chain connects TRBV5-4 to TRBJ2-7; D is perhaps TRBD1 (5 bases). CDR1 is SGHNT and CDR2 is YYREEE in the germline V gene (reference sequence). Trimming stripped 6 bases from V and 0 bases from J, with 10 bases between. CDR3 length: 13 residues. CDR3 in amino acids: CASNRMNSYEQYF. As DNA, the CDR3 is TGTGCCAGCAACAGGATGAACTCCTACGAGCAGTACTTC.

V is TRBV28 and J is TRBJ2-2; D call uncertain. The CDR3 covers 12 residues. Per germline, CDR1 MDHEN and CDR2 SYDVKM. V gave up 3 bases and J gave up 7 bases, with 6 bases separating them. The DNA for the CDR3 is TGTGCCAGCAGTTTCTCTATCGGGGAGCTGTTTTTT. It translates to CASSFSIGELFF.

The V and J genes are TRBV5-1 and TRBJ1-2; tentatively, D is TRBD1 (6 bases). There are 14 residues in the CDR3. In germline, CDR1 is SGHRS, CDR2 YFSETQ. Deletions cut 5 bases from V and 0 bases from J, with 11 bases between. The CDR3 region is CASRQGTTNYGYTF. CDR3 nucleotides: TGCGCCAGCAGACAAGGGACAACTAACTATGGCTACACCTTC.

This chain links TRBV29-1 with TRBJ1-2; weak D call: TRBD1 (6 bases). The V end lost 3 bases, the J end lost 3 bases, and 20 bases lay between the germline ends. Germline CDR1 is SQVTM and CDR2 is ANQGSEA. CDR3 length equals 16 residues. The DNA for the CDR3 is TGCAGCGTTGATAAAGGGCCCAAACAGGGTGACTATGGCTACACCTTC. It is translated as CSVDKGPKQGDYGYTF.

The V gene is TRBV19, the J gene TRBJ2-1; the match to TRBD2 covers 7 bases. Germline V gene data show CDR1 as LNHDA and CDR2 as SQIVND (reference sequence). The CDR3 runs 16 residues. Germline trimming cut 8 bases from V and 2 bases from J; bases unmatched to any gene: 12. The CDR3 DNA reads TGTGCCAGTGGGAGACTAGCCTTGGGTGCCTACAATGAGCAGTTCTTC. Amino acid sequence: CASGRLALGAYNEQFF.

The V call is TRBV28, the J call TRBJ2-7; possibly TRBD1 for D (6 bases). The V gene's germline CDR1 is MDHEN and CDR2 SYDVKM. The CDR3 has 14 residues. With 2 bases removed from V and 4 bases from J, the gap between germline ends came to 12 bases. The DNA for the CDR3 is TGTGCCAGCAGTTTACCAAGGGGGATTTACGAGCAGTACTTC. This gives the protein CASSLPRGIYEQYF.

The CDR3 is CASSPGTGLYEQYF. The CDR3 DNA sequence: TGTGCCAGCAGCCCAGGGACAGGGTTGTACGAGCAGTACTTC. V and J are TRBV5-6 and TRBJ2-7; 9 nucleotides match TRBD1. Trimming took 4 bases from V and 4 from J; bases not matched to a gene: 6. Germline V gene lookup returns CDR1 SGHDT and CDR2 YYEEEE. The CDR3 is 14 residues long.